The 9 T cell receptor beta chains below come from one sample, sequenced in a study of blood T cell repertoires in COVID-19. Repertoires were generated with immunoSEQ multiplex PCR, while TCRdb's copy carries only in-frame clones and drops some. The profile covers around 300,000 clones, with 85% to 90% appearing a single time and less than 2.5% taken by the ten largest. Source material: PBMCs or T cells enriched from blood (not recorded which). These TCRs come from a woman between 18 and 29 years old who had recovered from COVID-19.

The genes are TRBV27 and TRBJ2-7; 8 nucleotides match TRBD2. In germline, CDR1 is MNHEY, CDR2 SMNVEV (reference sequence). CDR3 length: 15 amino acids. V dropped 1 base and J dropped 2; count of bases not matched to a gene: 4. CDR3 region: CASSLLRGGPYEQYF. The CDR3, as DNA: TGTGCCAGCAGTTTATTACGCGGGGGGCCCTACGAGCAGTACTTC.

This clone has a handful of counts. This chain connects TRBV10-1 to TRBJ2-7; D might be TRBD2 (5 bases). In germline, CDR1 is WNHNN, CDR2 SYGVQD (reference sequence). CDR3 length equals 14 residues. With 2 bases removed from V and 0 bases from J, the gap between germline ends came to 8 bases. The CDR3 spells CASSEGTSSYEQYF. Here the CDR3 DNA reads TGCGCCAGCAGTGAGGGAACTAGCTCCTACGAGCAGTACTTC.

This clone is a singleton in its sample. V is TRBV15 and J is TRBJ1-2; possible D gene TRBD1, 6 bases. The CDR3 loop spans 16 amino acids. From germline, CDR1 is LNHNV and CDR2 YYDKDF (reference sequence). V shed 0 bases and J shed 8 bases, with 19 bases lying between them. CDR3 coding DNA: TGTGCCACCAGCAGAGATCGCGGCAGGGGAGGGAGAGGCTACACCTTC. The encoded protein is CATSRDRGRGGRGYTF. The full variable domain, rest sourced from reference TRBV15 and TRBJ1-2, is DAMVIQNPRYQVTQFGKPVTLSCSQTLNHNVMYWYQQKSSQAPKLLFHYYDKDFNNEADTPDNFQSRRPNTSFCFLDIRSPGLGDTAMYLCATSRDRGRGGRGYTFGSGTRLTVV.

The chain employs TRBV11-2 and TRBJ1-6; D gene unclear. This CDR3 contains 13 residues. CDR1 and CDR2 from the germline V gene are SGHAT and FQNNGV. V was clipped by 6 bases and J by 5 bases, with 8 bases between them. The CDR3 nucleotides are TGTGCCAGCAGACAGTACAATAATTCACCCCTCCACTTT. Translated, it gives CASRQYNNSPLHF.

The chain joins TRBV19 to TRBJ1-2, with TRBD1 matching over 7 bases. CDR1 and CDR2 from the germline V gene are LNHDA and SQIVND (reference sequence). This CDR3 contains 13 residues. V was clipped by 5 bases and J by 5 bases; unmatched bases: 5. The CDR3 loop reads CASSRGGAYGYTF. The CDR3 DNA follows: TGTGCCAGTAGTCGAGGGGGCGCGTATGGCTACACCTTC.

This clone showed up just once. The rearrangement links TRBV11-2 to TRBJ1-4; D might be TRBD1 (6 bases). The CDR3 sequence is 13 residues long. V lost 8 bases and J lost 4, with 11 bases in between. Per germline, CDR1 SGHAT and CDR2 FQNNGV. CDR3 sequence: CASGGQNNEKLFF. CDR3 nucleotide sequence: TGTGCCAGCGGAGGACAGAATAATGAAAAACTGTTTTTT.

This clone was counted at least ten times. The chain recombines TRBV9 with TRBJ2-3, with 8 positions matching TRBD2. The CDR3 sequence is 14 residues long. The germline gives CDR1 SGDLS, CDR2 YYNGEE. Unmatched junction bases numbered 5, after V lost 2 bases and J lost 6 bases. CDR3: CASSVSGVLDTQYF. The DNA for the CDR3 is TGTGCCAGCAGCGTTAGCGGGGTACTCGATACGCAGTATTTT.

V and J are TRBV6-5 and TRBJ2-1, with 9 bases matching TRBD2. The CDR3 totals 13 residues. V dropped 10 bases and J dropped 7; count of bases not matched to a gene: 8. Germline assignment: CDR1 MNHEY and CDR2 SVGAGI. CDR3 nucleotides: TGTGCCATCCGAGCGGGGGGTGGAAATGAGCAGTTCTTC. It yields the protein CAIRAGGGNEQFF.

V gene TRBV6-5 combines with J gene TRBJ1-2, with no clear D. V lost 6 bases and J lost 0, with 11 bases in between. Per germline, CDR1 MNHEY and CDR2 SVGAGI. The CDR3 has 14 residues. CDR3 residues: CASSRMRANYGYTF. The CDR3 DNA follows: TGTGCCAGCAGCCGCATGCGAGCTAACTATGGCTACACCTTC.